The 17 T cell receptor beta chains presented below share a single source sample, sequenced in a study of early T cells in non-severe SARS-CoV-2 infection. TCRdb re-called the 5' RACE reads through MiXCR, storing one row per CDR3 protein. This table holds roughly 80,000 distinct CDR3 sequences, about 15% found once. Sequencing was performed on whole blood. The receptor set was obtained from an adult who was a healthcare worker with PCR-confirmed SARS-CoV-2 infection or an uninfected control (not recorded which).

V is TRBV27 and J is TRBJ1-6, with 7 bases that match TRBD1. CDR1 and CDR2 from the germline V gene are MNHEY and SMNVEV (reference sequence). This CDR3 comprises 14 residues. Trimming took 5 bases from V and 6 from J; bases not matched to a gene: 4. The CDR3 DNA reads TGTGCCAGCAGTCGACAGGGAGGTAATTCACCCCTCCACTTT. Translating it yields CASSRQGGNSPLHF.

The V gene is TRBV12-3 or TRBV12-4, the J gene TRBJ2-7; the D is unclear. This CDR3 has 14 residues. With 3 bases removed from V and 2 bases from J, the gap between germline ends came to 11 bases. The CDR3 region is CASSFYVRPYEQYF. CDR3 in DNA: TGTGCCAGCAGTTTTTATGTCAGACCCTACGAGCAGTACTTC.

This chain joins TRBV11-1 and TRBJ1-5; D gene ambiguous. Germline CDR1 SGHAT, CDR2 FQDESV (reference sequence). The CDR3 is 15 amino acids. Trimming pared 1 base from V and 2 bases from J, leaving 9 bases between. The CDR3 region is CASSLGKIGNQPQHF. In nucleotides, the CDR3 is TGTGCCAGCAGCTTAGGGAAAATCGGCAATCAGCCCCAGCATTTT.

This sequence joins TRBV11-2 and TRBJ2-2; 7 bases align to TRBD2. This CDR3 has 15 residues. Per germline, CDR1 SGHAT and CDR2 FQNNGV. The J segment lost 5 bases and the V segment lost 5 bases, leaving 8 bases of the junction unmatched. The CDR3 DNA reads TGTGCCAGCAGCCCAACCGGGGGAGGGACCGGGGAGCTGTTTTTT. It specifies CASSPTGGGTGELFF.

The chain uses TRBV5-1 and TRBJ2-1, with 11 nucleotides matching TRBD2. The germline gives CDR1 SGHRS, CDR2 YFSETQ. CDR3 length: 20 residues. J gave up 1 base and V 4 bases, and 16 bases lay outside the gene matches. CDR3 amino acids: CASSEVTTSGSPKSYNEQFF. The CDR3 DNA follows: TGCGCCAGCAGCGAAGTGACCACTAGCGGGAGCCCTAAATCCTACAATGAGCAGTTCTTC.

The chain combines TRBV6-6 with TRBJ2-1; D is ambiguous. The CDR3 is made up of 13 amino acids. V lost 2 bases and J 5 bases, leaving 7 bases between the germline ends. Germline assignment: CDR1 MNHNY and CDR2 SVGAGI (reference sequence). The CDR3 nucleotides are TGTGCCAGCAGTTACAGGGCAAACAATGAGCAGTTCTTC. Translated, it gives CASSYRANNEQFF.

The gene calls are TRBV29-1 and TRBJ2-2, with TRBD1 matching over 9 bases. Germline V gene sequence: CDR1 SQVTM, CDR2 ANQGSEA. There are 15 residues in the CDR3. The CDR3 DNA reads as TGCAGTGTCGAGGTGACAGGGGGAGGGACCGGGGAGCTGTTTTTT. Translating it yields CSVEVTGGGTGELFF.

The J gene is TRBJ1-2, the V gene TRBV20-1; D remains ambiguous. Germline-derived CDR1 and CDR2 are DFQATT and SNEGSKA (reference sequence). The CDR3 runs 12 residues. V was shortened by 3 bases and J by 2 bases, with 7 bases between the two germline ends. CDR3 bases: TGCAGTGCTAGTGTGACCAACTATGGCTACACCTTC. Its translation is CSASVTNYGYTF.

The chain recombines TRBV28 with TRBJ2-2; possible D gene TRBD1, 6 bases. V dropped 5 bases and J dropped 4 bases, with 20 bases sitting between them. The CDR3 consists of 17 residues. The germline CDR1 and CDR2 sequences are MDHEN and SYDVKM. CDR3: CASSEWQGTPITGELFF. CDR3 bases: TGTGCCAGCAGTGAATGGCAGGGGACGCCGATCACCGGGGAGCTGTTTTTT.

The CDR3 here is CALGDGRGDEQFF. The CDR3 nucleotides read TGTGCCTTAGGGGACGGAAGGGGAGATGAGCAGTTCTTC. This chain links TRBV30 with TRBJ2-1, with D perhaps matching TRBD1 or TRBD2 (5 bases each). CDR3 length: 13 residues. CDR1 is GTSNPN, CDR2 SVGIG, per germline (reference sequence). V was trimmed by 7 bases and J by 8 bases, leaving 18 bases between them.

Only a few counts were recorded for this clonotype. The genes are TRBV5-6 and TRBJ2-6, with D possibly TRBD1 on 5 matching bases. The CDR3 spans 15 residues. The V end was cut by 4 bases, the J end by 2 bases, with 10 bases between. Germline CDR1 reads SGHDT; CDR2 reads YYEEEE. CDR3 sequence: CASSTQGTGANVLTF. The CDR3 bases are TGTGCCAGCAGCACCCAGGGTACTGGGGCCAACGTCCTGACTTTC.

This clonotype was recorded many times. The chain uses TRBV7-9 and TRBJ2-5; a weak D match, TRBD2 (5 bases). Per germline, CDR1 SEHNR and CDR2 FQNEAQ (reference sequence). There are 14 residues in the CDR3. The V and J ends lost 3 bases and 2 bases respectively, with 10 bases between them. This CDR3 is CASSFSTNQETQYF. CDR3 sequence (DNA): TGTGCCAGCAGCTTTTCGACTAATCAAGAGACCCAGTACTTC.

This clonotype is labeled medium-sized. Written as DNA, the CDR3 is TGTGCCAGCAGCTTAGTCCCTAGCGGCTCGAACACCGGGGAGCTGTTTTTT. Translation gives CASSLVPSGSNTGELFF. The V and J genes are TRBV7-6 and TRBJ2-2; 7 nucleotides line up with TRBD2. The CDR3 spans 17 residues. The V gene's germline CDR1 is SGHVS and CDR2 FNYEAQ. The ends lost 1 base at V and 0 bases at J; junction bases unmatched: 5.

This clonotype was observed at least ten times. V usage is TRBV19 and J usage is TRBJ1-5, with D hard to call. The length of the CDR3 is 13 residues. V gave up 8 bases and J gave up 5 bases, with 13 bases separating them. Looked up from germline, CDR1 is LNHDA and CDR2 is SQIVND (reference sequence). The CDR3 bases are TGTGCCAGTTCGTTAAGTCTTTATCAGCCCCAGCATTTT. This encodes CASSLSLYQPQHF.

Notes on this clonotype: A much more abundant neighbour one base away suggests this may be a read error. The gene calls are TRBV12-3 or TRBV12-4 and TRBJ1-5; the match to TRBD1 covers 10 bases. The length of the CDR3 is 15 residues. The junction had 9 bases not matched to a gene; V was cut back by 6 bases and J by 7 bases. Here the CDR3 DNA reads TGTGCCAGCAGCTCGGGACAGGGGAGACCCCAGCCCCAGCATTTT. The encoded protein is CASSSGQGRPQPQHF.

In this sample, this clonotype turned up many times. The V call is TRBV18, the J call TRBJ2-3; D gene ambiguous. V shed 1 base and J shed 4 bases, with 3 bases lying between them. Germline values: CDR1 KGHSH, CDR2 LQKENI. CDR3 length: 12 amino acids. The CDR3, as DNA: TGTGCCAGCTCACCACGGTCAGATACGCAGTATTTT. It specifies CASSPRSDTQYF.

This clonotype has at least ten counts. The chain uses TRBV27 and TRBJ2-7; a possible D gene is TRBD1 (5 bases). Germline CDR1 and CDR2: MNHEY and SMNVEV (reference sequence). V was cut by 5 bases and J by 5 bases, with 16 bases left in between. The CDR3 totals 14 residues. This CDR3 is CASSRTSGIDEQYF. The CDR3 DNA reads as TGTGCCAGCAGTCGAACGTCAGGGATCGACGAGCAGTACTTC.